This is a list of T cell receptor beta chains from one sample in a study of blood T cells in healthy people across ages. A single record per CDR3 protein comes from TCRdb applying MiXCR to the 5' RACE reads. In the table there are around 940,000 distinct CDR3 sequences, about 53% of which are singletons. Material: blood. The receptors derive from a woman aged 55-70 years in good health. CDR3s include the opening cysteine and the closing phenylalanine or tryptophan. A D gene is named only where the DNA matches it firmly. A row's size may be missing; if present it is once, few, many or a size class.

cdr3_nt | cdr3_aa | v_call | d_call | clone_size | j_call
TGTGCCAGCAGTTCCCTAATTGGAGGGAAGCGGGAGGGTCGAGAAGCAGATACGCAGTATTTT | CASSSLIGGKREGREADTQYF | TRBV28 | TRBD2 | . | TRBJ2-3
TGTGCCACCAGTGAGCCACAGGGAGGCGGTGAGACCCAGTACTTC | CATSEPQGGGETQYF | TRBV24-1 | . | once | TRBJ2-5
TGCAGTGCTAGAACGGCTAGCGGGAGGACAGATACGCAGTATTTT | CSARTASGRTDTQYF | TRBV20-1 | TRBD2 | few | TRBJ2-3
TGTGCCAGCAGTTTCTGGCAGGGGGCCGATACGCAGTATTTT | CASSFWQGADTQYF | TRBV12-3/TRBV12-4 | TRBD1 | . | TRBJ2-3
TGTGCCAGCAGTGCTTTACTAGCGGGAGTTGGAGATACGCAGTATTTT | CASSALLAGVGDTQYF | TRBV2 | TRBD2 | few | TRBJ2-3
TGTGCCACCAGCAGAGGGGGGTTAACAGATACGCAGTATTTT | CATSRGGLTDTQYF | TRBV15 | . | . | TRBJ2-3
TGTGCCAGCAGTCCTGGGACAGGCCCAAACATTCAGTACTTC | CASSPGTGPNIQYF | TRBV27 | TRBD1 | . | TRBJ2-4
TGTGCCAGCAGGTCTAGCGGGACTGAGACCCAGTACTTC | CASRSSGTETQYF | TRBV28 | TRBD2 | few | TRBJ2-5
TGCAGTGCCACCCCACCCAGGGGGACGAACACTGAAGCTTTCTTT | CSATPPRGTNTEAFF | TRBV20-1 | TRBD1 | . | TRBJ1-1
TGTGCCAGCAGCCAAGGACTAGGACAGTGGGGCAATGAGCAGTACTTC | CASSQGLGQWGNEQYF | TRBV3-1 | . | . | TRBJ2-5
TGCGCCAGCAGACCCGACAGGGGGCAGTTAATCTATGGCTACACCTTC | CASRPDRGQLIYGYTF | TRBV5-1 | TRBD1 | . | TRBJ1-2
TGTGCCAGCAGCCAGGCTGTGCGGCTGGGGGGTACAGATACGCAGTATTTT | CASSQAVRLGGTDTQYF | TRBV4-2 | . | . | TRBJ2-3
TGTGCCTCCACGCGAATAGGGGGAAACATTCAGTACTTC | CASTRIGGNIQYF | TRBV30 | . | . | TRBJ2-4
TGTGCCAGCAGGCCCGTAGGGTACCAAGAGACCCAGTACTTC | CASRPVGYQETQYF | TRBV7-2 | . | . | TRBJ2-5
TGTGCCAGCAGCGCCGGGGGGGCATTAAGCTCTGGGGCCAACGTCCTGACTTTC | CASSAGGALSSGANVLTF | TRBV9 | TRBD2 | . | TRBJ2-6
TGTGCCAGCAGCCATTCGGACAGGGGGCTGGGGGCCAACGTCCTGACTTTC | CASSHSDRGLGANVLTF | TRBV3-1 | TRBD1 | . | TRBJ2-6
TGTGCCAGCAGCTTGGGCGTACCGGGACTAGCGGGAGGCTCCTACAATGAGCAGTTCTTC | CASSLGVPGLAGGSYNEQFF | TRBV7-9 | TRBD2 | few | TRBJ2-1
TGTGCCAGCAGCTTAATCCGGCGGGAGATTGGCGGGGAGCTGTTTTTT | CASSLIRREIGGELFF | TRBV11-2 | TRBD2 | . | TRBJ2-2
TGTGCCAGCAGCGTATTGGAACAGGGCTCATCTACTAGCGGGATGAGCTCCTACAATGAGCAGTACTTC | CASSVLEQGSSTSGMSSYNEQYF | TRBV21-1 | . | . | TRBJ2-7
TGCAGCGTGGGAAAGGGCTCTGGAAACACCATATATTTT | CSVGKGSGNTIYF | TRBV29-1 | . | . | TRBJ1-3
TGTGCCAGCGCCGTGAGCGGGAGCTCCTACAATGAGCAGTTCTTC | CASAVSGSSYNEQFF | TRBV6-1 | TRBD2 | . | TRBJ2-1
TGCAGTGCTAGCAGGGGGACAGGGGAAACAGATGAGCAGTTCTTC | CSASRGTGETDEQFF | TRBV20-1 | TRBD1 | few | TRBJ2-1
TGTGCCAGCAGTTACTCGACAAAGGGGGGGGCCTACGAGCAGTACTTC | CASSYSTKGGAYEQYF | TRBV6-2/TRBV6-3 | . | . | TRBJ2-7
TGCAGCGTTGTTTGGAACACTGAAGCTTTCTTT | CSVVWNTEAFF | TRBV29-1 | . | . | TRBJ1-1
TGCAGCGTTGAAGACCCGGGGGAGGGAGAGACCCAGTACTTC | CSVEDPGEGETQYF | TRBV29-1 | TRBD2 | . | TRBJ2-5
TGCAGTGCTAGATCTAGCAGGAACACAGATACGCAGTATTTT | CSARSSRNTDTQYF | TRBV20-1 | . | once | TRBJ2-3
TGTGCCACCAGCAGAGTTGGAGGCTCCGGGGAGCTGTTTTTT | CATSRVGGSGELFF | TRBV15 | . | few | TRBJ2-2
TGTGCCACCAGCAGAGATGAGGGGAGGGATTGGGAGACCCAGTACTTC | CATSRDEGRDWETQYF | TRBV15 | TRBD2 | . | TRBJ2-5
TGTGCCAGCAGTGGAGCTCTAGCAGAGACCCAGTACTTC | CASSGALAETQYF | TRBV2 | . | . | TRBJ2-5
TGTGCCAGCAGCCAAGATACCCCAGCGGGAGTCGGGACAGATACGCAGTATTTT | CASSQDTPAGVGTDTQYF | TRBV4-2 | TRBD2 | once | TRBJ2-3
TGTGCCAGCAAACCGATCGACCGGGAACGGAATACGCAGTATTTT | CASKPIDRERNTQYF | TRBV27 | . | . | TRBJ2-3
TGTGCCATCTCAAAATCTAGAAAGCCTCTGAATGAGCAGTTCTTC | CAISKSRKPLNEQFF | TRBV7-3 | . | few | TRBJ2-1
TGTGCCAGCAGCTTAGATGGGGCGAGGGGGGGCTACACCTTC | CASSLDGARGGYTF | TRBV11-2 | . | few | TRBJ1-2
TGCAGTGCCCCCCGACTAGCGGGAAGCTACAATGAGCAGTTCTTC | CSAPRLAGSYNEQFF | TRBV20-1 | TRBD2 | . | TRBJ2-1
TGTGCCAGCCAGTACGGGAGGCTTACCTACGAGCAGTACTTC | CASQYGRLTYEQYF | TRBV7-2 | TRBD2 | few | TRBJ2-7
TGTGCCAGCAGTTTGAGGGCTAGCGGGAGATTCTACGAGCAGTACTTC | CASSLRASGRFYEQYF | TRBV28 | TRBD2 | . | TRBJ2-7